The 11 T cell receptor beta chains listed next were all sequenced from one sample in a study of T cell changes during pregnancy in multiple sclerosis. This table comes from immunoSEQ multiplex PCR, and its TCRdb copy is limited to in-frame clones, with some not included. The sample has just under 65,000 clones, 90% seen once. Specimen: peripheral blood, collected in the second trimester of pregnancy. The receptors here all came from a female donor in good health, enrolled as a control in a pregnancy study.

The chain couples TRBV6-6 to TRBJ2-7, with D possibly TRBD2 on 6 matching bases. Germline V CDR1 and CDR2: MNHNY, SVGAGI (reference sequence). Trimming took off 11 bases at V and 3 bases at J, with 11 bases between the two ends. The CDR3 contains 11 residues. The CDR3: CASLGGYEQYF. The CDR3, as DNA: TGTGCCTCCCTGGGGGGCTACGAGCAGTACTTC.

The chain has TRBV2 and TRBJ2-1; no clear D. The length of the CDR3 is 13 residues. Trimming pared 2 bases from V and 1 base from J, leaving 3 bases between. Germline V CDR1 and CDR2: SNHLY, FYNNEI. This CDR3 reads CASSEQSYNEQFF. The CDR3 DNA follows: TGTGCCAGCAGTGAACAGTCCTACAATGAGCAGTTCTTC.

This clone appeared a single time. DNA for the CDR3: TGTGCCACCAGCAGAGATCCCCAGGGATCCTACGAGCAGTACTTC. This gives the protein CATSRDPQGSYEQYF. The rearrangement joins TRBV15 to TRBJ2-7; weak D call: TRBD1 (5 bases). V was cut by 0 bases and J by 1 base, with 10 bases left in between. Germline V gene sequence: CDR1 LNHNV, CDR2 YYDKDF (reference sequence). This CDR3 comprises 15 residues.

The V call is TRBV6-5, the J call TRBJ1-1, with D maybe TRBD1 (5 bases). The V gene's germline CDR1 is MNHEY and CDR2 SVGAGI. Deletions cut 8 bases from V and 4 bases from J, with 14 bases between. This CDR3 is built from 13 residues. Written as DNA, the CDR3 is TGTGCCAGCGCCTTTAGGAGGGGCACTGAAGCTTTCTTT. It translates to CASAFRRGTEAFF.

The chain employs TRBV10-3 and TRBJ1-2, with 7 nucleotides matching TRBD1. Germline V lookup: CDR1 ENHRY, CDR2 SYGVKD. V shed 3 bases, J shed 4 bases, and the junction held 11 bases outside the gene matches. This CDR3 has 16 residues. The CDR3 sequence: CAISEKGRGASYGYTF. In nucleotides, the CDR3 is TGTGCCATCAGTGAAAAGGGCAGGGGGGCTTCCTATGGCTACACCTTC.

The chain uses TRBV6-5 and TRBJ1-1, with TRBD1 identical over 7 bases. Looked up from germline, CDR1 is MNHEY and CDR2 is SVGAGI. The CDR3 is made up of 13 amino acids. V gave up 6 bases and J gave up 5 bases; unmatched junction bases: 6. The CDR3 region is CASRKTGKTEAFF. The DNA of the CDR3 is TGTGCCAGCAGAAAGACAGGGAAGACTGAAGCTTTCTTT.

The rearrangement links TRBV28 to TRBJ1-4; D is undetermined. V was pared by 1 base and J by 8 bases, with 11 bases between. CDR1 is MDHEN, CDR2 SYDVKM, per germline. This CDR3 is built from 14 residues. This chain's CDR3 is CASSLSGVREKLFF. In nucleotides, the CDR3 is TGTGCCAGCAGTTTATCGGGAGTTAGGGAAAAACTGTTTTTT.

CDR3 nucleotides: TGTGCCACACGGACAGGGGCGCGGAACACCGGGGAGCTGTTTTTT. Its protein is CATRTGARNTGELFF. This chain links TRBV19 with TRBJ2-2, with 9 bases lining up with TRBD1. J lost 1 base, V lost 10 bases, and 7 bases had no gene match. From germline, CDR1 is LNHDA and CDR2 SQIVND (reference sequence). CDR3 length: 15 amino acids.

A single count supports this clone. The chain employs TRBV19 and TRBJ1-2, with a possible D match to TRBD1 (5 bases). Germline V lookup: CDR1 LNHDA, CDR2 SQIVND (reference sequence). CDR3 length: 13 residues. V lost 3 bases to trimming and J lost 8 bases, with 13 bases between them. This CDR3 reads CASSMSGGEGYTF. The CDR3 DNA reads as TGTGCCAGTAGTATGTCCGGGGGGGAAGGCTACACCTTC.

This clone appeared a single time. This chain links TRBV19 with TRBJ2-4; TRBD2 matches at 9 bases. The CDR3 length is 15 residues. J gave up 6 bases and V 3 bases, and 6 bases lay outside the gene matches. Germline V gene data show CDR1 as LNHDA and CDR2 as SQIVND (reference sequence). The CDR3 spells CASSIVLLAGNIQYF. The CDR3 DNA sequence: TGTGCCAGTAGTATCGTCCTACTAGCGGGAAACATTCAGTACTTC.

V usage is TRBV28 and J usage is TRBJ1-1, with a tentative D call TRBD1 (6 bases). The V end lost 6 bases, the J end lost 1 base, and 12 bases lay between the germline ends. The CDR3 spans 14 residues. CDR1 and CDR2 (germline): MDHEN, SYDVKM. The CDR3 loop reads CASRADRANTEAFF. Here the CDR3 DNA reads TGTGCCAGCAGGGCGGACAGAGCGAACACTGAAGCTTTCTTT.